These 28 T cell receptor beta chains were all obtained from the same sample, sequenced in a study of shared clonotypes between healthy human individuals. Libraries were prepared by immunoSEQ multiplex PCR; TCRdb keeps only in-frame clonotypes and omits some of them. The table has roughly 2.6 million clones, more than 90% seen once. Sequenced input: naive CD4+ T cells sorted from blood. Specified subset: CD45RA+ positively selected. Receptors were obtained from a man aged 18-30 years in good health.

This chain links TRBV4-1 with TRBJ2-5, with D perhaps matching TRBD1 (6 bases). The V end lost 1 base, the J end lost 5 bases, and 26 bases lay between the germline ends. CDR3 length: 19 amino acids. Germline-derived CDR1 and CDR2 are MGHRA and YSYEKL. CDR3 region: CASSQVGMRRWGQGETQYF. In DNA, the CDR3 is TGCGCCAGCAGCCAAGTAGGAATGAGGCGATGGGGACAAGGGGAGACCCAGTACTTC.

Note on this clone: Other nucleotide sequences from this sample produce the same CDR3. The gene calls are TRBV18 and TRBJ2-5; TRBD1 matches 7 bases. Per germline, CDR1 KGHSH and CDR2 LQKENI. V trimming: 4 bases; J trimming: 4 bases; junction bases outside the gene matches: 3. This CDR3 comprises 13 residues. The CDR3 region is CASSLSGGETQYF. The CDR3 DNA sequence: TGTGCCAGCTCACTTTCAGGGGGAGAGACCCAGTACTTC.

The genes are TRBV13 and TRBJ2-5; 10 bases are shared with TRBD2. With V trimmed by 1 base and J by 3 bases, 14 bases remained unmatched. The V gene's germline CDR1 is PRHDT and CDR2 FYEKMQ (reference sequence). The CDR3 totals 19 residues. CDR3 sequence reads: CASSLVRASGGSPEETQYF. The CDR3 DNA reads as TGTGCCAGCAGCTTAGTACGGGCTAGCGGGGGATCCCCCGAAGAGACCCAGTACTTC.

The V and J genes are TRBV10-3 and TRBJ1-3; D gene unclear. The CDR3 length is 14 residues. Per the germline V gene, CDR1 is ENHRY and CDR2 is SYGVKD. V gave up 0 bases and J gave up 1 base, with 4 bases separating them. CDR3 coding DNA: TGTGCCATCAGTGAGTCCCATTCTGGAAACACCATATATTTT. Residues: CAISESHSGNTIYF.

Of note for this clone: Different DNA sequences within this sample yield the same CDR3. The chain couples TRBV27 to TRBJ1-2; 8 bases fit TRBD1. V lost 3 bases and J lost 4; bases outside the gene matches: 1. Germline assignment: CDR1 MNHEY and CDR2 SMNVEV (reference sequence). There are 13 residues in the CDR3. CDR3 bases: TGTGCCAGCAGTTTCGGACAGGGCTATGGCTACACCTTC. Protein product: CASSFGQGYGYTF.

V is TRBV5-1 and J is TRBJ1-5; D perhaps matches TRBD1 (5 bases). This CDR3 is 16 amino acids long. Germline CDR1 SGHRS, CDR2 YFSETQ. V was clipped by 4 bases and J by 0 bases, with 14 bases between them. CDR3 nucleotides: TGCGCCAGCAGCCCCGGGACCGGCTATAGCAATCAGCCCCAGCATTTT. Amino acid sequence: CASSPGTGYSNQPQHF.

Points on this clone: The same CDR3 is also encoded by other DNA sequences in this sample. The chain is built from TRBV6-1 and TRBJ2-2; 10 bases match TRBD2. Trimming removed 4 bases from V and 5 bases from J; junction bases left unmatched: 7. The CDR3 extends over 16 amino acids. CDR1 and CDR2 (germline): MNHNS, SASEGT. CDR3 in amino acids: CASSGLAGVSTGELFF. The CDR3 nucleotides are TGTGCCAGCAGTGGGCTAGCGGGAGTTTCTACCGGGGAGCTGTTTTTT.

V usage is TRBV6-1 and J usage is TRBJ2-5; 9 bases map to TRBD2. Looked up from germline, CDR1 is MNHNS and CDR2 is SASEGT. V was pared by 0 bases and J by 2 bases, with 4 bases of the junction left unmatched. CDR3 length: 16 amino acids. The CDR3 spells CASSEARAGGQETQYF. The CDR3 DNA follows: TGTGCCAGCAGTGAAGCGCGTGCGGGGGGGCAAGAGACCCAGTACTTC.

This clone was counted only a few times. The chain uses TRBV10-3 and TRBJ2-1; tentatively, D is TRBD1 or TRBD2 (5 bases each). The CDR3 runs 14 residues. The V end lost 4 bases, the J end lost 5 bases, and 12 bases lay between the germline ends. Germline assignment: CDR1 ENHRY and CDR2 SYGVKD. CDR3 in DNA: TGTGCCATCAGTGCCACGGGACCCAACAATGAGCAGTTCTTC. Protein: CAISATGPNNEQFF.

J is TRBJ2-7 and V is TRBV5-5; 8 bases are shared with TRBD2. Germline CDR1 is SGHKS and CDR2 is YYEKEE (reference sequence). This CDR3 is 14 amino acids long. Unmatched junction bases numbered 7, after V lost 8 bases and J lost 0 bases. The CDR3 DNA sequence: TGTGCCAGTATAAGCGGGACTAGCTCCTACGAGCAGTACTTC. The encoded protein is CASISGTSSYEQYF.

V is TRBV7-9 and J is TRBJ1-3, with D unresolved. V was clipped by 2 bases and J by 0 bases, with 11 bases between them. The CDR3 is 16 residues long. Germline V gene sequence: CDR1 SEHNR, CDR2 FQNEAQ (reference sequence). CDR3 protein: CASSLLGVSSGNTIYF. CDR3 in DNA: TGTGCCAGCAGCTTACTCGGGGTCAGCTCTGGAAACACCATATATTTT.

The CDR3 is CASSFIPRLILQETQYF. The CDR3 bases are TGTGCCAGCAGTTTTATTCCTCGACTAATCCTCCAAGAGACCCAGTACTTC. This chain uses TRBV27 with TRBJ2-5, with D possibly matching TRBD2 (5 bases). Germline V lookup: CDR1 MNHEY, CDR2 SMNVEV (reference sequence). The CDR3 runs 17 residues. Between the trimmed V and J ends, which lost 3 bases and 1 base, there was a span of 18 bases.

This chain uses TRBV6-1 with TRBJ2-7; 7 bases map to TRBD1. The germline V gene has CDR1 MNHNS and CDR2 SASEGT. The CDR3 contains 14 residues. Unmatched junction bases numbered 8, after V lost 3 bases and J lost 6 bases. The CDR3 loop is CASSDDRVRSEQYF. The CDR3 region has the DNA TGTGCCAGCAGTGATGACAGGGTTCGTAGCGAGCAGTACTTC.

This clone occurred once. The sample contains more than one DNA sequence encoding this CDR3. The chain couples TRBV6-1 to TRBJ1-5; D call uncertain. Trimming removed 2 bases from V and 7 bases from J, with 9 bases in between. Germline lookup yields CDR1 MNHNS and CDR2 SASEGT. This CDR3 is 13 amino acids long. DNA of the CDR3: TGTGCCAGCAGTGAACGAGGCGGACAGCCCCAGCATTTT. Its translation: CASSERGGQPQHF.

This clone was seen a single time. This chain joins TRBV6-1 and TRBJ2-7; tentative D call: TRBD1 (7 bases). The CDR3 extends over 14 amino acids. Germline lookup yields CDR1 MNHNS and CDR2 SASEGT. The V end was cut by 7 bases, the J end by 3 bases, with 16 bases between. This chain's CDR3 is CASNPAGGNYEQYF. Here the CDR3 DNA reads TGTGCCAGCAACCCGGCAGGGGGGAACTACGAGCAGTACTTC.

This chain uses TRBV11-3 with TRBJ2-7, with a possible D match to TRBD2 (5 bases). The CDR3 is 17 residues long. CDR1 is SGHNT, CDR2 YENEEA, per germline. V lost 1 base to trimming and J lost 0 bases, with 16 bases between them. The CDR3 reads CASSLVLLAGNSYEQYF. Here the CDR3 DNA reads TGTGCCAGCAGCTTAGTTTTATTGGCGGGTAACTCCTACGAGCAGTACTTC.

The chain links TRBV6-6 to TRBJ2-7; 8 bases fit TRBD1. V lost 6 bases to trimming and J lost 2 bases; unmatched junction nucleotides: 6. Germline loops: CDR1 MNHNY, CDR2 SVGAGI (reference sequence). The CDR3 extends over 14 amino acids. The CDR3 DNA reads as TGTGCCAGCAGACCGGGACAGGTCACCTACGAGCAGTACTTC. Encoded protein: CASRPGQVTYEQYF.

The chain joins TRBV5-1 to TRBJ2-5; the D gene is possibly TRBD2 (6 bases). Trimming shortened V by 6 bases and J by 5 bases, and 17 bases separated the two germline ends. CDR3 length: 14 amino acids. CDR1 SGHRS and CDR2 YFSETQ come from the germline V gene. This CDR3 reads CASTPGTEGETQYF. In DNA form, the CDR3 reads TGCGCCAGCACCCCCGGGACTGAGGGGGAGACCCAGTACTTC.

V and J are TRBV30 and TRBJ1-2; TRBD1 matches 10 bases. The CDR3 extends over 15 amino acids. Trimming took 4 bases from V and 5 from J; bases not matched to a gene: 10. Germline V CDR1 and CDR2: GTSNPN, SVGIG (reference sequence). CDR3 DNA: TGTGCCTGGAATCCGGGACAGGGGCGCCTATATGGCTACACCTTC. It translates to CAWNPGQGRLYGYTF.

The gene calls are TRBV6-5 and TRBJ1-5; possibly TRBD1 for D (6 bases). Trimming shortened V by 6 bases and J by 7 bases, and 13 bases separated the two germline ends. This CDR3 contains 13 residues. Germline V gives CDR1 MNHEY, CDR2 SVGAGI. The DNA of the CDR3 is TGTGCCAGCAGGGAGGGGGTCAGGCAGCCCCAGCATTTT. Translating it yields CASREGVRQPQHF.

The chain couples TRBV7-2 to TRBJ1-2; 7 bases are shared with TRBD1. Per germline, CDR1 SGHTA and CDR2 FQGNSA. V lost 8 bases and J lost 2; bases outside the gene matches: 11. The CDR3 is 15 amino acids. The DNA for the CDR3 is TGTGCCAGCCCCAGGGGGGTTGATGGAAACTATGGCTACACCTTC. Its translation is CASPRGVDGNYGYTF.

The chain is built from TRBV6-1 and TRBJ1-5; 9 bases map to TRBD1. Trimming took 1 base from V and 6 from J; bases not matched to a gene: 1. Looked up from germline, CDR1 is MNHNS and CDR2 is SASEGT. The CDR3 runs to 14 residues. In nucleotides, the CDR3 is TGTGCCAGCAGTGAAGGGACAGGGGTTCAGCCCCAGCATTTT. This codes for CASSEGTGVQPQHF.

The V and J genes are TRBV6-5 and TRBJ2-7, with 9 positions matching TRBD1. Germline CDR1 reads MNHEY; CDR2 reads SVGAGI. The ends lost 6 bases at V and 6 bases at J; junction bases unmatched: 12. CDR3 length equals 15 residues. This CDR3 reads CASRLRDREVGEQYF. Here the CDR3 DNA reads TGTGCCAGCAGGCTCCGGGACAGGGAAGTAGGCGAGCAGTACTTC.

The V and J genes are TRBV4-1 and TRBJ2-1; D unclear. V was cut by 2 bases and J by 7 bases, with 9 bases left in between. The CDR3 length is 13 residues. Germline V CDR1 and CDR2: MGHRA, YSYEKL. The CDR3 loop reads CASSQPDRNEQFF. CDR3 sequence (DNA): TGCGCCAGCAGCCAACCGGATCGGAATGAGCAGTTCTTC.

The chain links TRBV2 to TRBJ1-2, with 7 bases aligning to TRBD1. CDR3 size: 12 residues. Germline V CDR1 and CDR2: SNHLY, FYNNEI. V was clipped by 11 bases and J by 10 bases; unmatched bases: 13. The CDR3 loop reads CAGSDRVAFYTF. CDR3 nucleotides: TGTGCCGGGTCCGACAGGGTAGCCTTCTACACCTTC. The whole variable domain, filled in from reference TRBV2 and TRBJ1-2, reads EPEVTQTPSHQVTQMGQEVILRCVPISNHLYFYWYRQILGQKVEFLVSFYNNEISEKSEIFDDQFSVERPDGSNFTLKIRSTKLEDSAMYFCAGSDRVAFYTFGSGTRLTVV.

A note on this clone: The sample holds other DNA sequences that translate to the same CDR3. CDR3 sequence (DNA): TGTGCCAGCTCACCACCGTCAGGCACAGATACGCAGTATTTT. This translates into CASSPPSGTDTQYF. The rearrangement joins TRBV18 to TRBJ2-3; no clear D gene. The CDR3 is made up of 14 amino acids. CDR1 is KGHSH and CDR2 is LQKENI in the germline V gene. V dropped 0 bases and J dropped 1 base, with 5 bases sitting between them. The entire variable domain, with the rest obtained from reference TRBV18 and TRBJ2-3, is as follows: NAGVMQNPRHLVRRRGQEARLRCSPMKGHSHVYWYRQLPEEGLKFMVYLQKENIIDESGMPKERFSAEFPKEGPSILRIQQVVRGDSAAYFCASSPPSGTDTQYFGPGTRLTVL.

This chain links TRBV27 with TRBJ2-1; 8 bases fit TRBD2. In germline, CDR1 is MNHEY, CDR2 SMNVEV (reference sequence). V shed 4 bases, J shed 12 bases, and the junction held 5 bases outside the gene matches. The CDR3 covers 12 residues. CDR3 DNA sequence: TGTGCCAGCAGTTATTCGGGGGGGCGGCAGTTCTTC. This gives the protein CASSYSGGRQFF.

This sequence joins TRBV5-1 and TRBJ2-7; no definite D call. V was cut by 2 bases and J by 2 bases, with 11 bases left in between. The CDR3 sequence is 14 residues long. The germline V gene has CDR1 SGHRS and CDR2 YFSETQ. CDR3 bases: TGCGCCAGCAGCTTCGTTAATCCAGCCTACGAGCAGTACTTC. This encodes CASSFVNPAYEQYF. Together with reference TRBV5-1 and TRBJ2-7, the CDR3 gives the full variable domain: KAGVTQTPRYLIKTRGQQVTLSCSPISGHRSVSWYQQTPGQGLQFLFEYFSETQRNKGNFPGRFSGRQFSNSRSEMNVSTLELGDSALYLCASSFVNPAYEQYFGPGTRLTVT.